The clone carrying this T cell receptor beta chain was recorded a few times. The antigen is undetermined. The data belong to a study of response to subunit inactivated influenza vaccine. MiXCR, applied by TCRdb to the RT-PCR reads, yields one record per CDR3 protein. The sample yields around 710,000 distinct CDR3 sequences, approximately 13% seen once. V lost 4 bases, J lost 0 bases, and 10 bases lay in between. The CDR3 is made up of 14 amino acids. The V gene's germline CDR1 is GTSNPN and CDR2 SVGIG (reference sequence). General study points: Seasonal influenza vaccination, on each occasion, was suggested by the authors to recruit few new T cells.

The receptor comes from a man aged 45-60 years who received an inactivated influenza vaccine. The chain has TRBV30 and TRBJ2-1, with D hard to call. The starting material was PBMCs from blood, obtained 14 to 15 days before vaccination. DNA for the CDR3: TGTGCCTGGAAACAGAGAAGCTCCTACAATGAGCAGTTCTTC. It translates to CAWKQRSSYNEQFF.